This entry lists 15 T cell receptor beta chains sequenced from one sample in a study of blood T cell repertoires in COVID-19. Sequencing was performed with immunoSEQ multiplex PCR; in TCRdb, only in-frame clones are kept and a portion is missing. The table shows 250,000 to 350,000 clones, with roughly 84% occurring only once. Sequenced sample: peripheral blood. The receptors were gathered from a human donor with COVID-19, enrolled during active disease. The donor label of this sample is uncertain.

The CDR3 is CASSEGGLWSPLHF. In DNA form, the CDR3 reads TGTGCCAGCAGTGAGGGGGGGCTATGGTCACCCCTCCACTTT. V usage is TRBV6-4 and J usage is TRBJ1-6, with a weak D call TRBD1 (6 bases). Germline V gene lookup returns CDR1 MRHNA and CDR2 SNTAGT. V lost 3 bases and J lost 10, with 13 bases in between. This CDR3 has 14 residues.

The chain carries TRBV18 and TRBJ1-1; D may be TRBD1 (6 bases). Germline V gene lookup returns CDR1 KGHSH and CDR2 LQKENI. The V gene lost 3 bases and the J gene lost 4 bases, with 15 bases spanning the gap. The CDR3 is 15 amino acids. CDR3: CASSPSTGIGTEAFF. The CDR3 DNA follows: TGTGCCAGCTCACCCAGTACAGGGATCGGCACTGAAGCTTTCTTT.

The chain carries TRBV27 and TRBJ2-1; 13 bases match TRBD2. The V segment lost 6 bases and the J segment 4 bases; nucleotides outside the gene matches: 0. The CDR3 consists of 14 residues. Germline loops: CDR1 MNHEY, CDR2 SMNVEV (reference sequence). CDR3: CASRGLAGYNEQFF. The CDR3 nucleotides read TGTGCCAGCAGGGGACTAGCGGGGTACAATGAGCAGTTCTTC.

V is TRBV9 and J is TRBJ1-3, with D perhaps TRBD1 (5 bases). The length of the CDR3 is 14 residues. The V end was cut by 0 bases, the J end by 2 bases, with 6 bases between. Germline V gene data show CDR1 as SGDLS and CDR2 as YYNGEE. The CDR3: CASSVGRAGNTIYF. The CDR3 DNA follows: TGTGCCAGCAGCGTAGGCAGGGCTGGAAACACCATATATTTT.

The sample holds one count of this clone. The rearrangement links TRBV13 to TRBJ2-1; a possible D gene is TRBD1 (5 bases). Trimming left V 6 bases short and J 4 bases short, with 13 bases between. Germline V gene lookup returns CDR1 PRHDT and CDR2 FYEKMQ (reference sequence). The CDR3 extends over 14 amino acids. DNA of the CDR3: TGTGCCAGCAGTGAAGACAGATATTACAATGAGCAGTTCTTC. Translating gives CASSEDRYYNEQFF.

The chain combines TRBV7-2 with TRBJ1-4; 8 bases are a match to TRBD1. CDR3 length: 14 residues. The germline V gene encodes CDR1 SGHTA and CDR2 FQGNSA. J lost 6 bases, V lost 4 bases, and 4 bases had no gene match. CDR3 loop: CASSSDRADEKLFF. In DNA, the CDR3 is TGTGCCAGCAGCTCGGACAGGGCGGATGAAAAACTGTTTTTT.

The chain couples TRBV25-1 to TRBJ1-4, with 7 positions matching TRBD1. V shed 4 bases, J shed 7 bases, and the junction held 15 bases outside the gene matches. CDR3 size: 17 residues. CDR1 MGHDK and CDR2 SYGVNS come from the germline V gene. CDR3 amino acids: CASSGRRGRGRPEKLFF. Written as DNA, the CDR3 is TGTGCCAGCAGTGGACGCAGGGGTAGGGGGCGCCCTGAAAAACTGTTTTTT.

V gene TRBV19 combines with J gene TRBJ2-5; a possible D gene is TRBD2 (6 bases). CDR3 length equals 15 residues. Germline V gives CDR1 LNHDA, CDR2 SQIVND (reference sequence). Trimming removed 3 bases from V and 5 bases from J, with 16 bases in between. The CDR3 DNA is TGTGCCAGTAGTATGAGGGGACGGGAGAGGGAGACCCAGTACTTC. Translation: CASSMRGRERETQYF.

The CDR3 region has the DNA TGTGCCAGTAGTATTAGACAGGGCGGGAATGAGCAGTTCTTC. Translating it yields CASSIRQGGNEQFF. This chain uses TRBV19 with TRBJ2-1, with 7 bases matching TRBD1. Germline assignment: CDR1 LNHDA and CDR2 SQIVND (reference sequence). V shed 3 bases and J 7 bases; nucleotides not matched to a gene: 6. The CDR3 has 14 residues.

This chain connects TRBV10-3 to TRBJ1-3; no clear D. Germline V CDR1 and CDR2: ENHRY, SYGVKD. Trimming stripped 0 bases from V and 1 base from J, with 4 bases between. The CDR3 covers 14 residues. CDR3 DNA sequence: TGTGCCATCAGTGAGTCGGCTTCTGGAAACACCATATATTTT. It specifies CAISESASGNTIYF.

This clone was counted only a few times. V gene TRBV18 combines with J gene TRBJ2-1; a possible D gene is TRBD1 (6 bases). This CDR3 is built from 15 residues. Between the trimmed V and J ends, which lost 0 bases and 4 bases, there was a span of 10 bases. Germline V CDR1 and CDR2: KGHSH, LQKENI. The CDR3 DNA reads TGTGCCAGCTCACCACCAGCGACAGGTTACAATGAGCAGTTCTTC. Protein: CASSPPATGYNEQFF.

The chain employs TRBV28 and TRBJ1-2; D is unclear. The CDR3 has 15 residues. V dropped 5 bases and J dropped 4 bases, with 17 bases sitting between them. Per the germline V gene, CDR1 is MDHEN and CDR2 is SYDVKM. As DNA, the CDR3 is TGTGCCAGCAGTCCTGTGGGCAGAATGCCCTATGGCTACACCTTC. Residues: CASSPVGRMPYGYTF.

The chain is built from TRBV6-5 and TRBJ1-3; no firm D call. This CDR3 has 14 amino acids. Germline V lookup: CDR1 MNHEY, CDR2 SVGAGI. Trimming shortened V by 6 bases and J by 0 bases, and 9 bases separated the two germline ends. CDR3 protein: CASRAAGSGNTIYF. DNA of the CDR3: TGTGCCAGCAGAGCGGCTGGCTCTGGAAACACCATATATTTT.

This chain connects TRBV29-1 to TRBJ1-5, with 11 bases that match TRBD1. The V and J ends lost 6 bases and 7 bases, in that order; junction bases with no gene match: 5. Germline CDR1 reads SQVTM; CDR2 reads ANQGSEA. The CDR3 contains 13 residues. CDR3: CSVDRGLKQPQHF. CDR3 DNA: TGCAGCGTGGACAGGGGGCTCAAACAGCCCCAGCATTTT.

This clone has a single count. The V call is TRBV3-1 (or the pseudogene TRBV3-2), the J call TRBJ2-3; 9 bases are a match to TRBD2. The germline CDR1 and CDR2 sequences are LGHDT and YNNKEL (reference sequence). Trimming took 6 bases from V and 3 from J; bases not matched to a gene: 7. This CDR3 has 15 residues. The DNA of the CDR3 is TGTGCCAGCAGGAGGGCGGGAGGGGGTACAGATACGCAGTATTTT. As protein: CASRRAGGGTDTQYF.